This T cell receptor (beta chain) was profiled in a study of T cell clonality in common variable immunodeficiency. Findings and caveats of the study: Patient heterogeneity in the CVID cohort limited correlations between repertoire features and clinical complications. In common variable immunodeficiency, TCR beta chains reportedly carried fewer deletions and N-nucleotide insertions. Compared with controls, CVID subjects had fewer shared TCRbeta clones.

Equal genomic DNA amounts from CVID and control samples were sequenced. Profiling relied on immunoSEQ multiplex PCR, and the TCRdb table lists in-frame clones only, not all of them. The specimen has around 39,000 clones, none found just once. The V segment lost 6 bases and the J segment 3 bases; nucleotides outside the gene matches: 7. The V gene's germline CDR1 is DFQATT and CDR2 SNEGSKA (reference sequence). The CDR3 extends over 13 amino acids. This clone has a count of ten or more. What it binds is not known. With the read ending 3 residues before the CDR3 end, the germline J gene is used to fill in that end.

This clonotype originated in a person between 18 and 75 years old in good health. Specimen: peripheral blood mononuclear cells. J is TRBJ1-2 and V is TRBV20-1; TRBD1 aligns across 7 bases. The covered CDR3 bases are TGCAGTGCAACCGGGACAGATGACTATGGC. Translated, it gives CSATGTDDYG. The whole CDR3 region reads CSATGTDDYGYTF.